This TCR beta chain was obtained from a study of blood T cell repertoires in COVID-19. Source study methods: The authors estimated nucleated cell counts from reference gene primer amplification. Sequencing used immunoSEQ multiplex PCR; TCRdb keeps in-frame clones, though not all of them. Clone size and V and J calls were adopted from that table, with D and trimming inferred from the DNA. The sample holds some 250,000 clones, roughly 80% seen once. The specimen sequenced was peripheral blood. The TCR sequence derives from a woman of 80 years or more with COVID-19, enrolled during active disease.

For the CDR3, the DNA is TGTGCCAGCAGCTTCGGTAGCGGGGCCTACAATGAGCAGTTCTTC. Translated, it gives CASSFGSGAYNEQFF. The chain links TRBV7-3 to TRBJ2-1; 8 bases line up with TRBD2. Germline CDR1 SGHTA, CDR2 FQGTGA. The CDR3 loop spans 15 amino acids. V lost 3 bases, J lost 2 bases, and 3 bases stayed unmatched.